The 4 T cell receptor beta chains in this list originate from one sample, sequenced in a study of blood T cell repertoires in COVID-19. Generated by immunoSEQ multiplex PCR, the TCRdb table keeps only in-frame clones and is missing some. This sample has around 450,000 clones, with roughly 88% found just once. The material sequenced was PBMCs or T cells enriched from blood (not recorded which). The receptors derive from a man between 18 and 35 years old who had recovered from COVID-19.

The chain couples TRBV2 to TRBJ2-7; D not resolved. This CDR3 is 13 amino acids long. Trimming stripped 8 bases from V and 0 bases from J, with 11 bases between. CDR1 is SNHLY and CDR2 is FYNNEI in the germline V gene. The CDR3 spells CASLEGASYEQYF. CDR3 bases: TGTGCCAGCCTTGAAGGAGCCTCCTACGAGCAGTACTTC.

This clone has just one count. The rearrangement uses TRBV6-5 and TRBJ1-1; a possible D gene is TRBD1 (5 bases). Looked up from germline, CDR1 is MNHEY and CDR2 is SVGAGI. V gave up 5 bases and J gave up 1 base, with 11 bases separating them. This CDR3 spans 14 amino acids. CDR3: CASSRGGTNTEAFF. The CDR3 DNA follows: TGTGCCAGCAGTCGGGGGGGTACGAACACTGAAGCTTTCTTT.

This sequence joins TRBV5-6 and TRBJ2-3; 12 bases agree with TRBD2. CDR3 length: 15 amino acids. Germline loops: CDR1 SGHDT, CDR2 YYEEEE. Losses at the gene ends were 5 bases for V and 5 bases for J; bases not matched to a gene: 6. CDR3 in amino acids: CASRRLAGVVDTQYF. CDR3 DNA: TGTGCCAGCAGGAGACTAGCGGGAGTGGTAGATACGCAGTATTTT.

The rearrangement joins TRBV30 to TRBJ2-7, with 7 bases identical to TRBD2. CDR1 is GTSNPN, CDR2 SVGIG, per germline (reference sequence). V shed 3 bases and J 3 bases; nucleotides not matched to a gene: 5. The CDR3 length is 13 residues. The CDR3 nucleotides are TGTGCCTGGAGGGGGACTAAGAGCTACGAGCAGTACTTC. This encodes CAWRGTKSYEQYF.